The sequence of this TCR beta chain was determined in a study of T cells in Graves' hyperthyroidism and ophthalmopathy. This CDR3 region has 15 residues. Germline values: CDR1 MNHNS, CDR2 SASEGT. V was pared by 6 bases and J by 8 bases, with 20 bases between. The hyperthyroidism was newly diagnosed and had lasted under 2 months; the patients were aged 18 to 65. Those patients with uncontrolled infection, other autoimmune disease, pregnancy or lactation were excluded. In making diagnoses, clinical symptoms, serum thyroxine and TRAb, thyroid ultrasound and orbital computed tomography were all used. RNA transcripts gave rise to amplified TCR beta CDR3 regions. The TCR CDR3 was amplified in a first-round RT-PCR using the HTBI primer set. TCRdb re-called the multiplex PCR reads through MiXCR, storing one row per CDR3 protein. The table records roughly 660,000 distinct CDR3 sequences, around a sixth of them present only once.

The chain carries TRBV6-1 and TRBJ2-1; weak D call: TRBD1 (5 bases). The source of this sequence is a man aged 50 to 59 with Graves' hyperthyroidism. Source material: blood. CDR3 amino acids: CASSPRHVQGDEQFF. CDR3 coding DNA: TGTGCCAGCAGCCCGAGACACGTTCAGGGCGATGAGCAGTTCTTC.